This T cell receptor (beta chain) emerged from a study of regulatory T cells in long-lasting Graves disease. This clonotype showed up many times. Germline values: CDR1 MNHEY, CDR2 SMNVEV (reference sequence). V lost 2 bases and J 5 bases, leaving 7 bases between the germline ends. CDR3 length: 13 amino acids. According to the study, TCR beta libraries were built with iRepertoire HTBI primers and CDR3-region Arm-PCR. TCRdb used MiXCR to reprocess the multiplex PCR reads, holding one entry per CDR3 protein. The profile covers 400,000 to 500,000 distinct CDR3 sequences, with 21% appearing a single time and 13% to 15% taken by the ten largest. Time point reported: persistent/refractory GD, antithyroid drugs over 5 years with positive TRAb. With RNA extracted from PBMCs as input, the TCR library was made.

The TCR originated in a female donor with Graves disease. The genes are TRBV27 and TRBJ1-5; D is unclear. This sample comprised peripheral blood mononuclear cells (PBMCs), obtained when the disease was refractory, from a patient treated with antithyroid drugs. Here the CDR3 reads CASSLGEHQPQHF. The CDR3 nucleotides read TGTGCCAGCAGTTTAGGGGAGCATCAGCCCCAGCATTTT.